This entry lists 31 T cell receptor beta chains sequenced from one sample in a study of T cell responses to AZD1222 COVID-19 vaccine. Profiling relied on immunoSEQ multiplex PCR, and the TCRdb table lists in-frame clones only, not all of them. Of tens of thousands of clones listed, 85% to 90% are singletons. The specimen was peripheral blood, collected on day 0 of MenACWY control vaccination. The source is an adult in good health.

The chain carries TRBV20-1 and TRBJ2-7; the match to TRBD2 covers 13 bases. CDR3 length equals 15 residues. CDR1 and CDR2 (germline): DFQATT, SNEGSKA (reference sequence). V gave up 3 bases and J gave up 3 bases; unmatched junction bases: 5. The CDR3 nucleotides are TGCAGTGCTAGTGAACTAGCGGGAGGGATCTACGAGCAGTACTTC. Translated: CSASELAGGIYEQYF.

CDR3 DNA sequence: TGTGCCAGCAGTCACAGCGAAGTAGATACGCAGTATTTT. This gives the protein CASSHSEVDTQYF. The chain has TRBV2 and TRBJ2-3; D unresolved. This CDR3 is 13 amino acids long. CDR1 and CDR2 from the germline V gene are SNHLY and FYNNEI. V lost 5 bases and J 5 bases, leaving 11 bases between the germline ends.

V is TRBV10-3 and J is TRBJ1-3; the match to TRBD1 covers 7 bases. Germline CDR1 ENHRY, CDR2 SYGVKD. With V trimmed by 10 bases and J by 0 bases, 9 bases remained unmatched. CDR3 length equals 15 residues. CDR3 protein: CATWDSQSSGNTIYF. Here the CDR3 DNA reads TGTGCCACCTGGGACAGCCAGAGCTCTGGAAACACCATATATTTT.

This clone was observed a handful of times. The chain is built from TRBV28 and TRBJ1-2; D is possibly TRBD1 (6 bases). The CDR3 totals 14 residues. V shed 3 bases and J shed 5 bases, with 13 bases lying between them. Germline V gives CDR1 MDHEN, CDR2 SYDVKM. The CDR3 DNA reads TGTGCCAGCAGTTTGGCGGGGGCGCAGTATGGCTACACCTTC. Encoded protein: CASSLAGAQYGYTF.

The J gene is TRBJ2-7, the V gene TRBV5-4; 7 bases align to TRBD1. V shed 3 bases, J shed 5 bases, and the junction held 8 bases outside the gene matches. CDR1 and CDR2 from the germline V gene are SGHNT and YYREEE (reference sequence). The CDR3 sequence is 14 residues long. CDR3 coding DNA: TGTGCCAGCAGCTCGACAGGGTTAGACAACGAGCAGTACTTC. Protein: CASSSTGLDNEQYF.

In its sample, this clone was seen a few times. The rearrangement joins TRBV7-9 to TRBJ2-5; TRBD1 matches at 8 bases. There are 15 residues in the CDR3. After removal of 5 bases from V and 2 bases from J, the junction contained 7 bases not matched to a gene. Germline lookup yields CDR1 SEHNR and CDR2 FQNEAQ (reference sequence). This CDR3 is CASSLQTGAQETQYF. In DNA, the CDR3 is TGTGCCAGCAGCCTTCAGACAGGGGCACAAGAGACCCAGTACTTC.

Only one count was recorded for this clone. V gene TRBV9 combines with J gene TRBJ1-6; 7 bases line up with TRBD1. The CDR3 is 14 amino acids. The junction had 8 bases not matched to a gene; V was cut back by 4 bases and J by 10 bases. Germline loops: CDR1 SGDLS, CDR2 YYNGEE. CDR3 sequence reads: CASSSRDRNSPLHF. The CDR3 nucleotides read TGTGCCAGCAGCTCGAGGGACAGAAACTCACCCCTCCACTTT.

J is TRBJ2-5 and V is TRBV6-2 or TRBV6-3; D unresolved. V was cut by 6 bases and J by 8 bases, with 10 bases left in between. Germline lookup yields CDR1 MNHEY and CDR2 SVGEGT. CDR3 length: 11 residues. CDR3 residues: CASSRQVTQYF. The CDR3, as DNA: TGTGCCAGCAGCCGACAAGTAACCCAGTACTTC.

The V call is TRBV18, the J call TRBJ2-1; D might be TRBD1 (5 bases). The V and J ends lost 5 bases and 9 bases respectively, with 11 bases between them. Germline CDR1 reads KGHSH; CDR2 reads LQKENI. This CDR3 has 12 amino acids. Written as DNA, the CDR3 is TGTGCCAGCTCAAGGACAATAGGTGAGCAGTTCTTC. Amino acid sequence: CASSRTIGEQFF.

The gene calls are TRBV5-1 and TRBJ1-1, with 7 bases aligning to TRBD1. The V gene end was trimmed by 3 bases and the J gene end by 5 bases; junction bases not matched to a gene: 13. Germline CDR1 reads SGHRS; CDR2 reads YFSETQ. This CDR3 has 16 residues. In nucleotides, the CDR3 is TGCGCCAGCAGCTCACTGACAGGGTACCTGGGAACTGAAGCTTTCTTT. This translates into CASSSLTGYLGTEAFF.

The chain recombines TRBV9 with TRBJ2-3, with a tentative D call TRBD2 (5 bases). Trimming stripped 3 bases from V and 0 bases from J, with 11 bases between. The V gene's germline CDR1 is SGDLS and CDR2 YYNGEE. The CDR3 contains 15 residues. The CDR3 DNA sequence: TGTGCCAGCAGCGGTGCTGAGCGGAGCACAGATACGCAGTATTTT. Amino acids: CASSGAERSTDTQYF.

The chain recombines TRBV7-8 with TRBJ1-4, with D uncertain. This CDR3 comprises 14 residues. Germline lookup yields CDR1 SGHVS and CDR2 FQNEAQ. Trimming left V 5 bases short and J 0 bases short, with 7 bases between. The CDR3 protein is CASSIEATNEKLFF. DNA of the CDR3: TGTGCCAGCAGCATAGAAGCAACTAATGAAAAACTGTTTTTT. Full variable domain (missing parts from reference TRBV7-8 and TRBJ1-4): GAGVSQSPRYKVAKRGQDVALRCDPISGHVSLFWYQQALGQGPEFLTYFQNEAQLDKSGLPSDRFFAERPEGSVSTLKIQRTQQEDSAVYLCASSIEATNEKLFFGSGTQLSVL.

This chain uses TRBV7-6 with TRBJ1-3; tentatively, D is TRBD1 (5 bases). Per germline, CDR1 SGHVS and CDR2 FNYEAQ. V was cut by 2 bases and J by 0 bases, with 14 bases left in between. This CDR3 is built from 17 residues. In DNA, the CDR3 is TGTGCCAGCAGCTTAAGGGGCGCAGGGACCTCTGGAAACACCATATATTTT. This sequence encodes CASSLRGAGTSGNTIYF. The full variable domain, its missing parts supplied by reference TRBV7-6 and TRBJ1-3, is GAGVSQSPRYKVTKRGQDVALRCDPISGHVSLYWYRQALGQGPEFLTYFNYEAQQDKSGLPNDRFSAERPEGSISTLTIQRTEQRDSAMYRCASSLRGAGTSGNTIYFGEGSWLTVV.

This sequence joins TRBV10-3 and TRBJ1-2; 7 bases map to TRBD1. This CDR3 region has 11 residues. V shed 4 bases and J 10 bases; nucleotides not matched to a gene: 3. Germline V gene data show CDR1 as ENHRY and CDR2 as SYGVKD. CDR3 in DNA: TGTGCCATCAGTGGTGGACAGGTCTACACCTTC. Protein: CAISGGQVYTF.

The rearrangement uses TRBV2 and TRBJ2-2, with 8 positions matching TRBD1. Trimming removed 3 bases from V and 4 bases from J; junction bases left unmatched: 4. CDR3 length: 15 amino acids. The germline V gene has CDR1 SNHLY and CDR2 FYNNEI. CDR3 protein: CASSDRGLGTGELFF. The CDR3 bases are TGTGCCAGCAGTGACAGGGGGCTCGGCACCGGGGAGCTGTTTTTT.

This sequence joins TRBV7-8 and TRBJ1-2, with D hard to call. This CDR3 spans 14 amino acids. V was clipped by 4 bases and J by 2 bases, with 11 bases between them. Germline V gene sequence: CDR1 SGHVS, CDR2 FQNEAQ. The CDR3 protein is CASSSPATNYGYTF. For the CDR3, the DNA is TGTGCCAGCAGCTCCCCAGCGACGAACTATGGCTACACCTTC.

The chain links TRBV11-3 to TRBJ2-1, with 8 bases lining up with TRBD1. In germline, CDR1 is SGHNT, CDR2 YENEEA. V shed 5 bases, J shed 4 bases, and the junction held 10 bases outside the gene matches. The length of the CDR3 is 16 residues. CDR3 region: CASSLRGQGAYNEQFF. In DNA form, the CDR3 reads TGTGCCAGCAGCCTTAGAGGGCAGGGGGCGTACAATGAGCAGTTCTTC.

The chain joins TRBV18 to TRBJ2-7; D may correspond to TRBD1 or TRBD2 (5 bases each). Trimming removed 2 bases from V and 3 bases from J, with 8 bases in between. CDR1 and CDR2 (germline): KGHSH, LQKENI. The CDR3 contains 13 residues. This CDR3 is CASSPARGYEQYF. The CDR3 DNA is TGTGCCAGCTCACCAGCGAGGGGCTACGAGCAGTACTTC.

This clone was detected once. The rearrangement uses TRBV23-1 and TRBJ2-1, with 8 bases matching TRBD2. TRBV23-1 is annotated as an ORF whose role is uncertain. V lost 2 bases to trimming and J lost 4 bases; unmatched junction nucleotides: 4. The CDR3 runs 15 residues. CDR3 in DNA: TGCGCCAGCAGTCAAAAACTAGCGGATTACAATGAGCAGTTCTTC. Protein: CASSQKLADYNEQFF.

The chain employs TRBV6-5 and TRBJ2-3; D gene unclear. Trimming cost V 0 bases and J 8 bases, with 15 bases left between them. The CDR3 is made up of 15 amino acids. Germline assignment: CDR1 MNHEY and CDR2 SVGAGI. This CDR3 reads CASSYSRTPVGTQYF. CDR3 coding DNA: TGTGCCAGCAGTTACTCGAGAACGCCGGTGGGTACGCAGTATTTT.

The CDR3 region has the DNA TGTGCCAGCAACCCACCCGGGGTACCCTACAATGAGCAGTTCTTC. Protein: CASNPPGVPYNEQFF. V is TRBV5-4 and J is TRBJ2-1; the D gene is possibly TRBD2 (5 bases). This CDR3 region has 15 residues. Looked up from germline, CDR1 is SGHNT and CDR2 is YYREEE (reference sequence). V lost 6 bases, J lost 2 bases, and 15 bases lay in between.

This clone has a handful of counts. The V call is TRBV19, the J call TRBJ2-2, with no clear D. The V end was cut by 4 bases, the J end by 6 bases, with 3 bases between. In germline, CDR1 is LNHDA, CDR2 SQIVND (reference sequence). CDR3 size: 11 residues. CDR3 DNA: TGTGCCAGTAGTACCGCCGGGGAGCTGTTTTTT. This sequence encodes CASSTAGELFF.

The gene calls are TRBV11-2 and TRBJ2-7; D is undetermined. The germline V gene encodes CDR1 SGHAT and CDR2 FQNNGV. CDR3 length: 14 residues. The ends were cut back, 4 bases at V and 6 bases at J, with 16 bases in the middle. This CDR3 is CASSSMLGIGEQYF. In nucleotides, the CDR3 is TGTGCCAGCAGCTCTATGTTGGGGATTGGCGAGCAGTACTTC.

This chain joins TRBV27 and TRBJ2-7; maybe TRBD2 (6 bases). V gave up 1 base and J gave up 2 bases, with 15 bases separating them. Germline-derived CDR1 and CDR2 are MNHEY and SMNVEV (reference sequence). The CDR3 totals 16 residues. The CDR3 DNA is TGTGCCAGCAGTTTATTTTTTAGCGGAGTCGCCTACGAGCAGTACTTC. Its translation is CASSLFFSGVAYEQYF.

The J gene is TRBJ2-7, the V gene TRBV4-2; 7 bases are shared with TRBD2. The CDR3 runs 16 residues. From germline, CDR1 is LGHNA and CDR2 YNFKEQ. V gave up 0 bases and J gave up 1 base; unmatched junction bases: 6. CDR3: CASSQDQAGSSYEQYF. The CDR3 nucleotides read TGTGCCAGCAGCCAAGACCAAGCGGGGTCGTCCTACGAGCAGTACTTC.

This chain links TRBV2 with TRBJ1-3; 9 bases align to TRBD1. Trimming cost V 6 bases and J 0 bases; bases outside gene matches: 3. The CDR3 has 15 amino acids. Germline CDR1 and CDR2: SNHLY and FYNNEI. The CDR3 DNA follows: TGTGCCAGCAGGGGACAGGGCATCTCTGGAAACACCATATATTTT. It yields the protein CASRGQGISGNTIYF.

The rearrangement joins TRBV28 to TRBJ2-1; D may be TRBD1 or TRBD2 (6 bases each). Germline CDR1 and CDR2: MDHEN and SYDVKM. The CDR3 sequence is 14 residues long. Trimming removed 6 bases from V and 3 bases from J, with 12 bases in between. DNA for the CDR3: TGTGCCAGCAGCCGAGGGGGGAGCTACAATGAGCAGTTCTTC. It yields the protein CASSRGGSYNEQFF.

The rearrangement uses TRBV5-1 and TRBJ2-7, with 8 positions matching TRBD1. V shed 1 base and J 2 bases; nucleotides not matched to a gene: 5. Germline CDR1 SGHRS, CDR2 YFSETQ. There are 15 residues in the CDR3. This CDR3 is CASSLITGGAYEQYF. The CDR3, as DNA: TGCGCCAGCAGCTTGATCACAGGGGGAGCCTACGAGCAGTACTTC.

CDR3 region: CASSATKVRGYNEQFF. CDR3 coding DNA: TGTGCCAGCAGTGCCACGAAAGTAAGAGGTTACAATGAGCAGTTCTTC. The rearrangement uses TRBV6-1 and TRBJ2-1; D remains ambiguous. CDR3 length: 16 residues. The germline V and J ends were trimmed by 4 bases and 4 bases, with 17 bases remaining between them. The V gene's germline CDR1 is MNHNS and CDR2 SASEGT.

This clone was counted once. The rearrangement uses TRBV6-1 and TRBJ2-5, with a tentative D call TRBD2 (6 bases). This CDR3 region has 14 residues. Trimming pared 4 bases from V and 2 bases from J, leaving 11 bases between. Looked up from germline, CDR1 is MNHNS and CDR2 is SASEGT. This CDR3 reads CASSGAGLQETQYF. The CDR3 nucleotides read TGTGCCAGCAGTGGAGCGGGTCTACAAGAGACCCAGTACTTC.

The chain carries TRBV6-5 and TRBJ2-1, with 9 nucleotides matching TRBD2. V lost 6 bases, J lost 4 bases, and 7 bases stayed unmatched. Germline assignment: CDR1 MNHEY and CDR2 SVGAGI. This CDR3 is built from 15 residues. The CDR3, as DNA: TGTGCCAGCAGCCGTAGCGGGAGCGGGTACAATGAGCAGTTCTTC. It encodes CASSRSGSGYNEQFF.